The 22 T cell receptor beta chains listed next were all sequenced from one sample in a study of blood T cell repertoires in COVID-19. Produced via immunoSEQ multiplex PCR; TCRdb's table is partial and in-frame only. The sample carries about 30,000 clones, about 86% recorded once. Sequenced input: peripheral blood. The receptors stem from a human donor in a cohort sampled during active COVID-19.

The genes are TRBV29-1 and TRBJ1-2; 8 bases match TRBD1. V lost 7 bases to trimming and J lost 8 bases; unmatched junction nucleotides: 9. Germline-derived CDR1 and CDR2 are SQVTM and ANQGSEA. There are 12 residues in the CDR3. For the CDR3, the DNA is TGCAGCGAGACCCAGGGGGCTGGAGGCTACACCTTC. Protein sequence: CSETQGAGGYTF.

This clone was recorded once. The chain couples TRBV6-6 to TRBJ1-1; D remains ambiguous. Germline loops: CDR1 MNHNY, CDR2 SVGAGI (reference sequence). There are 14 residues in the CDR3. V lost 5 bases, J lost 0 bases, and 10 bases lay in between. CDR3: CASSDARVNTEAFF. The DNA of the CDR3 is TGTGCCAGCAGTGACGCGCGGGTGAACACTGAAGCTTTCTTT.

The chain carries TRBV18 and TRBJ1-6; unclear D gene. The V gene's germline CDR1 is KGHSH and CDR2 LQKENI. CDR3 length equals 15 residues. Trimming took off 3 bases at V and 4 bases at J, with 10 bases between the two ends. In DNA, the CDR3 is TGTGCCAGCTCACCGGCTGAAGCGTATAATTCACCCCTCCACTTT. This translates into CASSPAEAYNSPLHF.

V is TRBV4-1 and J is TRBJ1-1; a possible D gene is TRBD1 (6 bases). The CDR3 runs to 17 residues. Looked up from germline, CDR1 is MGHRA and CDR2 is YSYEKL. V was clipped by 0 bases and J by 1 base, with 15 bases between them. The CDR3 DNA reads TGCGCCAGCAGCCAAGACTTGGCGGGGGCGCAGAACACTGAAGCTTTCTTT. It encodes CASSQDLAGAQNTEAFF.

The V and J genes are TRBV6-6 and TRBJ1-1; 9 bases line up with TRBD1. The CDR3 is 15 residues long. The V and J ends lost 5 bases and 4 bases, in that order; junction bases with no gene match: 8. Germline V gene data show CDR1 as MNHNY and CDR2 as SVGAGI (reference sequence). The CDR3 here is CASSIPGTGITEAFF. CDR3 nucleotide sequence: TGTGCCAGCAGTATCCCCGGGACAGGGATCACTGAAGCTTTCTTT.

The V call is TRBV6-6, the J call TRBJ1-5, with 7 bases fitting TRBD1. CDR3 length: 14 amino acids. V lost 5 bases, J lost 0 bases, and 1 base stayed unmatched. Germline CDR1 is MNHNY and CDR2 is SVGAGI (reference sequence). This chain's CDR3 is CASSDRDSNQPQHF. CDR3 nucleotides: TGTGCCAGCAGTGACAGGGATAGCAATCAGCCCCAGCATTTT.

Here the CDR3 reads CASSYSGGVSGNTIYF. The CDR3 nucleotides read TGTGCCAGCAGTTACTCTGGAGGGGTTTCTGGAAACACCATATATTTT. V is TRBV6-5 and J is TRBJ1-3; the D gene is possibly TRBD1 (5 bases). The V and J ends lost 0 bases and 1 base respectively, with 10 bases between them. This CDR3 contains 16 residues. Germline CDR1 reads MNHEY; CDR2 reads SVGAGI.

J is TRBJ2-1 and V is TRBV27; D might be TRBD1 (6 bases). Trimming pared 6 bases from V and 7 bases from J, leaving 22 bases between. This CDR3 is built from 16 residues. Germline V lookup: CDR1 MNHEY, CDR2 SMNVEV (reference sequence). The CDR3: CASSPRGEGVRNEQFF. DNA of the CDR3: TGTGCCAGCAGCCCCAGGGGTGAAGGGGTGAGGAATGAGCAGTTCTTC.

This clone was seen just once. CDR3 nucleotide sequence: TGTGCCATCAGAACCGGGACAGGGGGCTACGAGCAGTACTTC. It translates to CAIRTGTGGYEQYF. The J gene is TRBJ2-7, the V gene TRBV10-3; 11 bases agree with TRBD1. CDR3 size: 14 residues. Germline CDR1 reads ENHRY; CDR2 reads SYGVKD. The ends lost 6 bases at V and 3 bases at J; junction bases unmatched: 4.

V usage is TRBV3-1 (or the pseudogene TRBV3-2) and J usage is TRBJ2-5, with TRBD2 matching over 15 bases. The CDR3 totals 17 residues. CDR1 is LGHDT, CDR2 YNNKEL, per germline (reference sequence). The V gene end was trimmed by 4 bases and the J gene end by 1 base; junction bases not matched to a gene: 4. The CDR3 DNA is TGTGCCAGCAGCCGCGGGACTAGCGGGGGGTCCCAAGAGACCCAGTACTTC. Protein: CASSRGTSGGSQETQYF.

The CDR3, as DNA: TGCGCCAGCAGTGAGTCTCGAGTAGTGAACACTGAAGCTTTCTTT. It translates to CASSESRVVNTEAFF. The rearrangement links TRBV10-1 to TRBJ1-1; D not certain. This CDR3 is 15 amino acids long. Germline CDR1 WNHNN, CDR2 SYGVQD (reference sequence). Between the trimmed V and J ends, which lost 0 bases and 0 bases, there was a span of 8 bases.

The CDR3 coding sequence is TGTGCCAGCAGCCCCAGGGGGGCAATTAGCACAGATACGCAGTATTTT. Translating it yields CASSPRGAISTDTQYF. The chain employs TRBV11-1 and TRBJ2-3; TRBD1 might be the D (7 bases). The V gene lost 5 bases and the J gene lost 0 bases, with 15 bases spanning the gap. CDR3 length: 16 amino acids. Germline CDR1 reads SGHAT; CDR2 reads FQDESV (reference sequence).

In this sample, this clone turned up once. CDR3 DNA: TGTGCCAGCAGTTCCTTCGGGATCGGCTCTGGAAACACCATATATTTT. Translation gives CASSSFGIGSGNTIYF. The J gene is TRBJ1-3, the V gene TRBV5-6; no clear D. This CDR3 comprises 16 residues. Trimming took 5 bases from V and 0 from J, leaving 15 bases between them. CDR1 is SGHDT and CDR2 is YYEEEE in the germline V gene.

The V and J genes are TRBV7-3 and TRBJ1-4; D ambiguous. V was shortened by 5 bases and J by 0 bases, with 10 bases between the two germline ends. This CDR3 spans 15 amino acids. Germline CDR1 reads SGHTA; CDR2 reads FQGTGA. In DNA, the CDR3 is TGTGCCAGCAGCCCAGGCCCTGCAACTAATGAAAAACTGTTTTTT. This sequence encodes CASSPGPATNEKLFF.

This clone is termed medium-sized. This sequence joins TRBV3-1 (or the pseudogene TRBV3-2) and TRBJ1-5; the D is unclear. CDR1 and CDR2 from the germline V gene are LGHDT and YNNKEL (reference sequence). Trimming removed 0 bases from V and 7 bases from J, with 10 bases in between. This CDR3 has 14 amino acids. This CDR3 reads CASSQDAAGQPQHF. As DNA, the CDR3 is TGTGCCAGCAGCCAAGACGCAGCAGGACAGCCCCAGCATTTT.

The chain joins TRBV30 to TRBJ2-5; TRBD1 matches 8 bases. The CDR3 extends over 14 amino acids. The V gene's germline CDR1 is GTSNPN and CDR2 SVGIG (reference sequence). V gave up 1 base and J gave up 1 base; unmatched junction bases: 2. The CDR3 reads CAWSADRGQETQYF. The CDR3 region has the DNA TGTGCCTGGAGTGCCGACAGGGGCCAAGAGACCCAGTACTTC.

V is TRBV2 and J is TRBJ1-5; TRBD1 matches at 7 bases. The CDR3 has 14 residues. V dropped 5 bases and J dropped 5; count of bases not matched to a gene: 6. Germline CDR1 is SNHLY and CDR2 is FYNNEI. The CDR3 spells CASSRQGRDQPQHF. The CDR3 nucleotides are TGTGCCAGCAGTCGACAGGGTCGGGATCAGCCCCAGCATTTT.

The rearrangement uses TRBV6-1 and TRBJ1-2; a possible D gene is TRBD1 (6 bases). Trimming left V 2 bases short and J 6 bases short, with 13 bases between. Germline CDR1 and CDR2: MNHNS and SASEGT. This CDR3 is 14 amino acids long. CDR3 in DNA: TGTGCCAGCAGTGAATTGCGGGGGGCGAATGGCTACACCTTC. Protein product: CASSELRGANGYTF.

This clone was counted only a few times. CDR3 sequence reads: CASSQERGGLYNEQFF. DNA for the CDR3: TGCGCCAGCAGCCAAGAAAGAGGGGGCCTTTACAATGAGCAGTTCTTC. The chain couples TRBV4-1 to TRBJ2-1; 7 bases fit TRBD1. The germline CDR1 and CDR2 sequences are MGHRA and YSYEKL. V trimming: 0 bases; J trimming: 4 bases; junction bases outside the gene matches: 6. CDR3 length: 16 amino acids.

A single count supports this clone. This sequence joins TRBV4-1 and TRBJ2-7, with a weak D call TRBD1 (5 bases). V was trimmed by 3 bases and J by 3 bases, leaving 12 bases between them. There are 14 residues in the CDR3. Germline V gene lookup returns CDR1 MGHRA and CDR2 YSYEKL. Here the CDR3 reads CASSHKGRVYEQYF. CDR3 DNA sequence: TGCGCCAGCAGCCATAAGGGCAGGGTCTACGAGCAGTACTTC.

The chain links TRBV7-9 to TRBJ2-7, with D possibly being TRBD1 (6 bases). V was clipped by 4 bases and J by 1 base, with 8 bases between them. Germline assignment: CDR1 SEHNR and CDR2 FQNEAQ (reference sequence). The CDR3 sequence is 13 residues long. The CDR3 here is CASSSQGSYEQYF. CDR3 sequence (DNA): TGTGCCAGCAGCTCACAGGGATCCTACGAGCAGTACTTC.

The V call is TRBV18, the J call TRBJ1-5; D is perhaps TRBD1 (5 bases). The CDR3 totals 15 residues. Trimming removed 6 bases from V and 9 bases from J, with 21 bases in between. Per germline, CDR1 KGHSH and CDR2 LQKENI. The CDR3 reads CASSAGRDSSTPQHF. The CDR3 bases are TGTGCCAGCTCGGCTGGCAGGGATAGCTCTACGCCCCAGCATTTT.